This T cell receptor (beta chain) was recovered during a study of blood T cell repertoires in COVID-19. Study in general: Spain, Italy and the United States supplied samples that represented acute and convalescent COVID-19. Sources were T cells, B-cell-depleted T cells, or PBMCs; the material itself was cDNA or gDNA.

This clone turned up a few times. V shed 3 bases, J shed 2 bases, and the junction held 2 bases outside the gene matches. CDR3 length: 15 amino acids. CDR1 is SGDLS and CDR2 is YYNGEE in the germline V gene. Authors' data handling: How many nucleated cells were present was estimated from reference gene primer amplification. The protocol was immunoSEQ multiplex PCR, while the TCRdb copy is restricted to in-frame clones and leaves out a portion. From that table come the V and J calls and clone size; the DNA was used to work out D and trimming. The sample records about 220,000 clones, around three quarters being singletons.

The sequenced sample was peripheral blood. The TCR was taken from a woman between 65 and 79 years old with acute or convalescent COVID-19. The chain couples TRBV9 to TRBJ1-3; TRBD1 matches 10 bases. The CDR3 sequence: CASSEGQGTGNTIYF. The CDR3 region has the DNA TGTGCCAGCAGCGAGGGACAGGGGACTGGAAACACCATATATTTT.